A selection of T cell receptor beta chains follows, all from one sample in a study of blood T cell repertoires in COVID-19. TCRdb keeps only in-frame clones here, not all; method: immunoSEQ multiplex PCR. The data hold tens of thousands of clones, with over 90% observed a single time. Sample: peripheral blood. The receptors were sampled from a man in his fifties or sixties with active COVID-19. Each CDR3 is given with its conserved first and last residue. The order of the fields is CDR3 protein, CDR3 DNA, clone size, V gene, D gene, J gene. The D gene is left open where the match is weak. Clone size is shown for a subset of rows, as once, few, many or a class of expanded clone.

CDR3 protein: CASSPSRVQETQYF
CDR3 DNA: TGTGCCAGCTCACCAAGCAGGGTCCAAGAGACCCAGTACTTC
clone size: NA
V gene: TRBV18
D gene: NA
J gene: TRBJ2-5

CDR3 protein: CASSWADRNTEAFF
CDR3 DNA: TGTGCCAGCAGCTGGGCCGACAGGAACACTGAAGCTTTCTTT
clone size: few
V gene: TRBV5-5
D gene: NA
J gene: TRBJ1-1

CDR3 protein: CASRDRDNSPLHF
CDR3 DNA: TGTGCCAGCAGGGACAGGGATAATTCACCCCTCCACTTT
clone size: few
V gene: TRBV19
D gene: TRBD1
J gene: TRBJ1-6

CDR3 protein: CASSLKGQGLANTGELFF
CDR3 DNA: TGTGCCAGCAGCTTAAAGGGGCAGGGACTAGCGAACACCGGGGAGCTGTTTTTT
clone size: NA
V gene: TRBV7-3
D gene: TRBD2
J gene: TRBJ2-2

CDR3 protein: CASSEVTGGHSGNTIYF
CDR3 DNA: TGTGCCAGCAGTGAAGTCACAGGGGGCCACTCTGGAAACACCATATATTTT
clone size: NA
V gene: TRBV2
D gene: TRBD1
J gene: TRBJ1-3

CDR3 protein: CASSPDRVAASNQPQHF
CDR3 DNA: TGTGCCAGCAGCCCGGACAGGGTAGCGGCGAGCAATCAGCCCCAGCATTTT
clone size: NA
V gene: TRBV6-2/TRBV6-3
D gene: TRBD1
J gene: TRBJ1-5

CDR3 protein: CASRSVAGFTDTQYF
CDR3 DNA: TGCGCCAGCAGGTCGGTAGCGGGATTCACAGATACGCAGTATTTT
clone size: NA
V gene: TRBV5-1
D gene: TRBD2
J gene: TRBJ2-3

CDR3 protein: CATTRGNEQFF
CDR3 DNA: TGTGCCACCACCCGGGGTAATGAGCAGTTCTTC
clone size: NA
V gene: TRBV24-1
D gene: NA
J gene: TRBJ2-1

CDR3 protein: CASSLGTSGRSETQYF
CDR3 DNA: TGCGCCAGCAGCCTTGGGACTAGCGGGAGGTCGGAGACCCAGTACTTC
clone size: NA
V gene: TRBV5-1
D gene: TRBD2
J gene: TRBJ2-5

CDR3 protein: CAISEERIPSGYTF
CDR3 DNA: TGTGCCATCAGTGAGGAGAGGATCCCGTCTGGCTACACCTTC
clone size: NA
V gene: TRBV10-3
D gene: NA
J gene: TRBJ1-2

CDR3 protein: CASSTTDTGELFF
CDR3 DNA: TGTGCCAGCAGTACGACAGACACCGGGGAGCTGTTTTTT
clone size: NA
V gene: TRBV6-2/TRBV6-3
D gene: NA
J gene: TRBJ2-2

CDR3 protein: CASSHGEHSPLHF
CDR3 DNA: TGTGCCAGCAGCCATGGGGAGCATTCACCCCTCCACTTT
clone size: NA
V gene: TRBV7-9
D gene: NA
J gene: TRBJ1-6

CDR3 protein: CASSLLRTAKEQYF
CDR3 DNA: TGTGCCAGCAGTTTACTAAGGACAGCCAAGGAGCAGTACTTC
clone size: NA
V gene: TRBV28
D gene: NA
J gene: TRBJ2-7

CDR3 protein: CASSRTGVQETQYF
CDR3 DNA: TGTGCCAGCAGCCGTACAGGGGTCCAAGAGACCCAGTACTTC
clone size: NA
V gene: TRBV7-2
D gene: TRBD1
J gene: TRBJ2-5

CDR3 protein: CASSQGVLAGGSSYNEQFF
CDR3 DNA: TGTGCCAGCAGCCAAGGCGTACTAGCGGGGGGGAGCTCCTACAATGAGCAGTTCTTC
clone size: NA
V gene: TRBV3-1/TRBV3-2
D gene: TRBD2
J gene: TRBJ2-1

CDR3 protein: CASSRNRESNQPQHF
CDR3 DNA: TGTGCCAGCAGTCGAAACAGGGAGAGCAATCAGCCCCAGCATTTT
clone size: NA
V gene: TRBV6-6
D gene: NA
J gene: TRBJ1-5

CDR3 protein: CASSSPQRGTNYGYTF
CDR3 DNA: TGTGCCAGCAGTTCGCCACAGCGGGGAACTAACTATGGCTACACCTTC
clone size: once
V gene: TRBV28
D gene: NA
J gene: TRBJ1-2

CDR3 protein: CASSKGQGAYEQYF
CDR3 DNA: TGCGCCAGCAGCAAAGGACAGGGAGCCTACGAGCAGTACTTC
clone size: NA
V gene: TRBV5-1
D gene: TRBD1
J gene: TRBJ2-7

CDR3 protein: CASSLGSGIGEQYF
CDR3 DNA: TGCGCCAGCAGCTTGGGATCAGGTATTGGCGAGCAGTACTTC
clone size: NA
V gene: TRBV5-1
D gene: NA
J gene: TRBJ2-7

CDR3 protein: CASSPSGNTIYF
CDR3 DNA: TGCGCCAGCAGCCCGAGTGGAAACACCATATATTTT
clone size: NA
V gene: TRBV4-3
D gene: NA
J gene: TRBJ1-3

CDR3 protein: CASSSFNEKLFF
CDR3 DNA: TGTGCCAGCAGTTCCTTTAATGAAAAACTGTTTTTT
clone size: NA
V gene: TRBV27
D gene: NA
J gene: TRBJ1-4

CDR3 protein: CASSQGGNRVDSPLHF
CDR3 DNA: TGCGCCAGCAGCCAAGGGGGAAACAGGGTTGATTCACCCCTCCACTTT
clone size: NA
V gene: TRBV4-3
D gene: NA
J gene: TRBJ1-6

CDR3 protein: CASSYSVQETQYF
CDR3 DNA: TGTGCCAGCAGTTACTCGGTTCAGGAGACCCAGTACTTC
clone size: NA
V gene: TRBV6-5
D gene: NA
J gene: TRBJ2-5

CDR3 protein: CASSLVAPSVSETQYF
CDR3 DNA: TGTGCCAGCAGCTTAGTTGCTCCTAGCGTGTCAGAGACCCAGTACTTC
clone size: NA
V gene: TRBV11-2
D gene: NA
J gene: TRBJ2-5

CDR3 protein: CASSLVQGIGSPLHF
CDR3 DNA: TGTGCCAGCAGCTTAGTCCAGGGCATAGGTTCACCCCTCCACTTT
clone size: NA
V gene: TRBV7-2
D gene: NA
J gene: TRBJ1-6

CDR3 protein: CASSPPGQGKETQYF
CDR3 DNA: TGTGCCAGCTCACCACCGGGACAGGGAAAAGAGACCCAGTACTTC
clone size: once
V gene: TRBV18
D gene: TRBD1
J gene: TRBJ2-5

CDR3 protein: CASSFDISYQPQHF
CDR3 DNA: TGTGCCAGCAGTTTTGACATTAGTTATCAGCCCCAGCATTTT
clone size: few
V gene: TRBV28
D gene: NA
J gene: TRBJ1-5

CDR3 protein: CASSSPGGPGVYGYTF
CDR3 DNA: TGTGCCAGCAGTTCCCCCGGGGGGCCAGGGGTCTATGGCTACACCTTC
clone size: NA
V gene: TRBV11-2
D gene: NA
J gene: TRBJ1-2

CDR3 protein: CASSVGRVSGGYTF
CDR3 DNA: TGTGCCAGCAGCGTAGGGAGGGTATCAGGGGGCTACACCTTC
clone size: NA
V gene: TRBV9
D gene: NA
J gene: TRBJ1-2

CDR3 protein: CASSEKLRAFF
CDR3 DNA: TGTGCCAGCAGTGAGAAGTTACGGGCTTTCTTT
clone size: NA
V gene: TRBV2
D gene: NA
J gene: TRBJ1-1

CDR3 protein: CASSVSGTGFEQFF
CDR3 DNA: TGTGCCAGCAGCGTGTCCGGGACAGGGTTTGAGCAGTTCTTC
clone size: NA
V gene: TRBV9
D gene: TRBD1
J gene: TRBJ2-1

CDR3 protein: CASSLQGAPLYSGANVLTF
CDR3 DNA: TGCGCCAGCAGCCTGCAGGGGGCCCCTTTATACTCTGGGGCCAACGTCCTGACTTTC
clone size: NA
V gene: TRBV5-1
D gene: TRBD1
J gene: TRBJ2-6

CDR3 protein: CASSHIRDTFYEQYF
CDR3 DNA: TGTGCCAGCTCACACATCCGGGACACCTTCTACGAGCAGTACTTC
clone size: NA
V gene: TRBV18
D gene: NA
J gene: TRBJ2-7

CDR3 protein: CASSSGLSLDEQYF
CDR3 DNA: TGTGCCAGCAGCTCGGGACTTTCTCTGGACGAGCAGTACTTC
clone size: NA
V gene: TRBV7-3
D gene: NA
J gene: TRBJ2-7

CDR3 protein: CSASTGVYYNEQFF
CDR3 DNA: TGCAGTGCTAGTACGGGGGTATATTACAATGAGCAGTTCTTC
clone size: once
V gene: TRBV20-1
D gene: NA
J gene: TRBJ2-1

CDR3 protein: CASSLASGQFEAFF
CDR3 DNA: TGTGCCAGCAGCTTGGCCTCGGGTCAGTTTGAAGCTTTCTTT
clone size: NA
V gene: TRBV5-4
D gene: NA
J gene: TRBJ1-1

CDR3 protein: CASSQSGSSYNEQFF
CDR3 DNA: TGTGCCAGCAGCCAAAGCGGGAGCTCCTACAATGAGCAGTTCTTC
clone size: NA
V gene: TRBV3-1/TRBV3-2
D gene: TRBD2
J gene: TRBJ2-1

CDR3 protein: CASRSFLVVGEQFF
CDR3 DNA: TGTGCCAGCAGGAGTTTCTTAGTGGTCGGTGAGCAGTTCTTC
clone size: NA
V gene: TRBV27
D gene: NA
J gene: TRBJ2-1

CDR3 protein: CASSSNESPGNEKLFF
CDR3 DNA: TGCGCCAGCAGCTCCAATGAGAGCCCAGGGAATGAAAAACTGTTTTTT
clone size: NA
V gene: TRBV5-1
D gene: NA
J gene: TRBJ1-4

CDR3 protein: CASSLGTDGRAWFGSQYF
CDR3 DNA: TGTGCCAGCAGCCTTGGTACGGACGGCAGGGCGTGGTTCGGTTCCCAGTACTTC
clone size: NA
V gene: TRBV5-6
D gene: NA
J gene: TRBJ2-5

CDR3 protein: CASSRQLNSPLHF
CDR3 DNA: TGCGCCAGCAGCCGACAGCTTAATTCACCCCTCCACTTT
clone size: NA
V gene: TRBV4-3
D gene: NA
J gene: TRBJ1-6